This section outlines one T cell receptor beta chain sequence together with its context. This entry comes from a study of T cell changes during pregnancy in multiple sclerosis. Sequencing was performed with immunoSEQ multiplex PCR; in TCRdb, only in-frame clones are kept and a portion is missing. The repertoire holds 45,000 to 70,000 clones, with about 90% as singletons. Unmatched junction bases numbered 10, after V lost 6 bases and J lost 6 bases. This CDR3 spans 15 amino acids. The germline gives CDR1 MDHEN, CDR2 SYDVKM. The genes are TRBV28 and TRBJ1-4, with 7 bases identical to TRBD1. The sample here was CD4+ T cells from peripheral blood mononuclear cells, taken in the second trimester of pregnancy. This clonotype originated in a female donor with multiple sclerosis, enrolled in a pregnancy study. CDR3 sequence (DNA): TGTGCCAGCAGGCCCCTAAGGGGGCGGGATGAAAAACTGTTTTTT. This translates into CASRPLRGRDEKLFF.